This is a list of T cell receptor beta chains from one sample in a study of blood T cell repertoires in COVID-19. Generated by immunoSEQ multiplex PCR, the TCRdb table keeps only in-frame clones and is missing some. The sample contains roughly 90,000 clones, around 92% of which appear only once. Source material: peripheral blood. These receptor sequences come from a man in his forties or fifties with COVID-19, enrolled during active disease. CDR3s include the opening cysteine and the closing phenylalanine or tryptophan. The D gene is left open where the match is weak. Expanded clones get a size class; other rows say once, few or many, or leave the size out.

>once|TRBV3-1/TRBV3-2|-|TRBJ1-5
TGTGCCAGCAGCCAAGATGGCGGTTTTAATCAGCCCCAGCATTTT
CASSQDGGFNQPQHF
>-|TRBV7-6|-|TRBJ2-5
TGTGCCAGCACCAAGGGGGCGGGGGGACAAGAGACCCAGTACTTC
CASTKGAGGQETQYF
>-|TRBV6-1|TRBD2|TRBJ2-3
TGTGCCAGCAGTGTACCCACTAGCGGGGTCACGGATACGCAGTATTTT
CASSVPTSGVTDTQYF
>-|TRBV30|-|TRBJ1-4
TGTGCCTGGAGTAAGGGGATAACTAATGAAAAACTGTTTTTT
CAWSKGITNEKLFF
>-|TRBV5-1|TRBD1|TRBJ2-5
TGCGCCAGCAGCTTGGGACAGGGAGTAGGAGAGACCCAGTACTTC
CASSLGQGVGETQYF
>-|TRBV3-1/TRBV3-2|-|TRBJ2-1
TGTGCCAGCAGCCAAGACCGGGGGATGCGGCAGTTCTTC
CASSQDRGMRQFF
>-|TRBV14|TRBD1|TRBJ1-6
TGTGCCAGCAGTTCCGGGCACAGAGGACAGGGGAGATCACCCCTCCACTTT
CASSSGHRGQGRSPLHF
>-|TRBV30|TRBD1|TRBJ2-7
TGTGCCTGGAGTGACCCGGACAGGGTGCCCTACGAGCAGTACTTC
CAWSDPDRVPYEQYF
>-|TRBV7-9|TRBD1|TRBJ2-6
TGTGCCAGCAGCAAAGGGACAGCCGCTGCCAACGTCCTGACTTTC
CASSKGTAAANVLTF
>-|TRBV6-5|-|TRBJ2-7
TGTGCCAGCAGTTTGACACTGGGTGGTGGGGAGCAGTACTTC
CASSLTLGGGEQYF
>-|TRBV5-1|-|TRBJ1-4
TGCGCCAGCAGCCCCGTCGGGACTAATGAAAAACTGTTTTTT
CASSPVGTNEKLFF
>-|TRBV11-2|TRBD1|TRBJ1-5
TGTGCCAGCAGCTTAGAGGGACAGGGCCTGCCCCAGCATTTT
CASSLEGQGLPQHF
>-|TRBV6-2/TRBV6-3|TRBD2|TRBJ2-3
TGTGCCAGCAGTTACTCGGTGCAGCGGGGGGGCGGTACAGATACGCAGTATTTT
CASSYSVQRGGGTDTQYF
>-|TRBV5-5|TRBD1|TRBJ1-6
TGTGCCAGCGCAGTCTCGGGACAGGGGAGTTCACCCCTCCACTTT
CASAVSGQGSSPLHF
>-|TRBV6-6|TRBD1|TRBJ1-1
TGTGCCAGCAGTCCTAACAGGGGAAGTGAAGCTTTCTTT
CASSPNRGSEAFF
>-|TRBV5-1|-|TRBJ2-3
TGCGCCAGCAGCTCAACGGGGGATGGCACAGATACGCAGTATTTT
CASSSTGDGTDTQYF
>-|TRBV18|TRBD1|TRBJ1-1
TGTGCCAGCTCACCCCAGGGGGTTGAAGCTTTCTTT
CASSPQGVEAFF
>-|TRBV4-2|-|TRBJ1-3
TGTGCCAGCAGCCAAGATCGCAGGGATGGGAACACCATATATTTT
CASSQDRRDGNTIYF